The 32 T cell receptor beta chains below were found in one sample sequenced in a study of T cells in Graves' hyperthyroidism and ophthalmopathy. Amplification targeted TCR beta CDR3 regions from RNA transcripts. The HTBI primer set served for first-round RT-PCR of the TCR CDR3. Each CDR3 protein is one row after TCRdb ran MiXCR on the multiplex PCR reads. The sample yields approximately 590,000 distinct CDR3 sequences, 46% seen once. The specimen sequenced was peripheral blood or thyroid tissue (not recorded which). The origin of the receptors is a woman between 18 and 30 years old with Graves' hyperthyroidism.

On this clonotype itself: This CDR3 fails to terminate in the conserved phenylalanine or tryptophan, so it likely reflects a read error. The limits of the CDR3 on the DNA are not certain, so only TCRdb's listed CDR3 is given. The rearrangement links TRBV9 to TRBJ1-4; the table names TRBD1, a call not compared with the DNA. From its first to its last residue, the CDR3 has 9 amino acids. CDR1 is SGDLS, CDR2 YYNGEE, per germline. The CDR3 reads CASSQTGGY.

This chain links TRBV29-1 with TRBJ2-7, with D possibly matching TRBD2 (6 bases). The ends were cut back, 6 bases at V and 4 bases at J, with 13 bases in the middle. CDR1 SQVTM and CDR2 ANQGSEA come from the germline V gene. The CDR3 is made up of 12 amino acids. The CDR3 sequence: CSVTRILYEQYF. The CDR3 DNA sequence: TGCAGCGTGACTAGAATACTTTACGAGCAGTACTTC.

This clonotype was detected only a few times. V usage is TRBV20-1 and J usage is TRBJ2-2; the match to TRBD2 covers 8 bases. After removal of 0 bases from V and 7 bases from J, the junction contained 4 bases not matched to a gene. This CDR3 is 14 amino acids long. Looked up from germline, CDR1 is DFQATT and CDR2 is SNEGSKA (reference sequence). CDR3 loop: CSARDRLAHGELFF. CDR3 DNA sequence: TGCAGTGCTAGAGATCGACTAGCGCACGGGGAGCTGTTTTTT.

The chain employs TRBV11-1 and TRBJ1-6, with D possibly TRBD1 on 6 matching bases. The CDR3 loop spans 15 amino acids. Per the germline V gene, CDR1 is SGHAT and CDR2 is FQDESV (reference sequence). The CDR3 DNA follows: TGTGCTAGAGACTCCTTGGGGGCGGCGCGTTCACCCCTCCACTTT. Amino acids: CARDSLGAARSPLHF.

This chain uses TRBV24-1 with TRBJ2-5; 9 bases are a match to TRBD2. The CDR3 length is 19 residues. Germline V lookup: CDR1 KGHDR, CDR2 SFDVKD. J lost 1 base, V lost 1 base, and 12 bases had no gene match. The CDR3 DNA sequence: TGTGCCACCAGTGATTTCTCCGGGACTAGCAGGGACACCCAAGAGACCCAGTACTTC. Protein product: CATSDFSGTSRDTQETQYF.

Ten or more counts support this clonotype. The chain combines TRBV29-1 with TRBJ2-7; D call uncertain. CDR1 SQVTM and CDR2 ANQGSEA come from the germline V gene. This CDR3 comprises 12 residues. Trimming took 5 bases from V and 1 from J, leaving 9 bases between them. CDR3 residues: CSVSTDSYEQYF. CDR3 coding DNA: TGCAGCGTTAGTACTGATTCCTACGAGCAGTACTTC.

V and J are TRBV15 and TRBJ1-2; D gene uncertain. V was clipped by 0 bases and J by 3 bases, with 14 bases between them. The CDR3 contains 16 residues. Germline V gene sequence: CDR1 LNHNV, CDR2 YYDKDF (reference sequence). For the CDR3, the DNA is TGTGCCACCAGCAGAGATCTAAGGACGGGATACTATGGCTACACCTTC. Protein sequence: CATSRDLRTGYYGYTF.

This clonotype was recorded only once. This chain uses TRBV29-1 with TRBJ2-7; tentatively, D is TRBD1 or TRBD2 (5 bases each). V lost 8 bases, J lost 2 bases, and 16 bases lay in between. Germline V lookup: CDR1 SQVTM, CDR2 ANQGSEA. The CDR3 contains 13 residues. Written as DNA, the CDR3 is TGCAGCAGTGGGAGTCCAGGGCCCTACGAGCAGTACTTC. Amino acid sequence: CSSGSPGPYEQYF.

About this clonotype: The conserved final phenylalanine or tryptophan is absent from the CDR3, which likely points to a read error. The DNA is omitted, as the CDR3 cannot be located on it reliably, and the CDR3 follows TCRdb's listing. This rearrangement joins TRBV2 to TRBJ1-1. Germline CDR1 SNHLY, CDR2 FYNNEI. The CDR3 is made up of 8 amino acids, end residues included. The CDR3 sequence is CASTSLSL.

This clonotype was observed at least ten times. The gene calls are TRBV9 and TRBJ1-1; D ambiguous. V lost 0 bases to trimming and J lost 2 bases, with 8 bases between them. There are 14 residues in the CDR3. Germline lookup yields CDR1 SGDLS and CDR2 YYNGEE. CDR3 sequence: CASSVVSLNTEAFF. The CDR3 nucleotides read TGTGCCAGCAGCGTAGTCTCCCTCAACACTGAAGCTTTCTTT.

This clonotype was picked up many times. The chain recombines TRBV24-1 with TRBJ1-2, with TRBD1 matching 11 bases. Germline CDR1 reads KGHDR; CDR2 reads SFDVKD. Trimming took 4 bases from V and 7 from J; bases not matched to a gene: 4. The CDR3 extends over 14 amino acids. The CDR3 DNA sequence: TGTGCCACCAGTGAACCCGGGACAGGGGGTGGCTACACCTTC. Its translation: CATSEPGTGGGYTF.

This chain uses TRBV29-1 with TRBJ1-5, with 7 bases identical to TRBD1. Germline loops: CDR1 SQVTM, CDR2 ANQGSEA. This CDR3 has 12 residues. The CDR3 DNA follows: TGCAGTGCCGACAGGGTGATTCAGCCCCAGCATTTT. Amino acid sequence: CSADRVIQPQHF.

In this sample, this clonotype turned up many times. The chain is built from TRBV5-1 and TRBJ1-2; weak D call: TRBD1 (6 bases). CDR1 is SGHRS and CDR2 is YFSETQ in the germline V gene. Trimming shortened V by 4 bases and J by 6 bases, and 10 bases separated the two germline ends. This CDR3 spans 12 amino acids. CDR3 sequence (DNA): TGCGCCAGCAGCCCGGGACACGATGGCTACACCTTC. Its protein is CASSPGHDGYTF.

This clonotype was picked up a small number of times. The rearrangement links TRBV7-8 to TRBJ2-2, with TRBD2 matching 8 bases. The CDR3 is made up of 15 amino acids. The V segment lost 3 bases and the J segment 4 bases; nucleotides outside the gene matches: 4. The germline CDR1 and CDR2 sequences are SGHVS and FQNEAQ. This CDR3 is CASSFGGESTGELFF. The CDR3 nucleotides are TGTGCCAGCAGCTTCGGGGGGGAGAGCACCGGGGAGCTGTTTTTT.

This clonotype was recorded at least ten times. V is TRBV10-2 and J is TRBJ1-2; D is unclear. The CDR3 is 12 amino acids. Trimming took off 2 bases at V and 6 bases at J, with 7 bases between the two ends. CDR1 and CDR2 from the germline V gene are WSHSY and SAAADI. The CDR3 sequence is CASSEPKDGYTF. In DNA, the CDR3 is TGCGCCAGCAGTGAGCCGAAGGATGGCTACACCTTC.

This clonotype was detected many times. This chain joins TRBV10-3 and TRBJ1-1; D is undetermined. The CDR3 is 15 residues long. Germline CDR1 reads ENHRY; CDR2 reads SYGVKD. Trimming removed 2 bases at V and 0 bases at J, with 10 bases between. CDR3 in amino acids: CAISEPSRLNTEAFF. For the CDR3, the DNA is TGTGCCATCAGTGAGCCGTCCCGGTTGAACACTGAAGCTTTCTTT.

This chain connects TRBV25-1 to TRBJ1-2; possible D gene TRBD1, 5 bases. The CDR3 covers 15 residues. Trimming removed 4 bases at V and 3 bases at J, with 15 bases between. CDR1 and CDR2 (germline): MGHDK, SYGVNS. CDR3 DNA: TGTGCCAGCAGTGCTAGGGGCCGTCGGGACTATGGCTACACCTTC. Protein: CASSARGRRDYGYTF.

This clonotype occurred many times. This rearrangement joins TRBV6-5 to TRBJ1-2; possible D gene TRBD1, 5 bases. Germline V lookup: CDR1 MNHEY, CDR2 SVGAGI. The germline V and J ends were trimmed by 0 bases and 8 bases, with 10 bases remaining between them. The CDR3 is 13 amino acids. In DNA form, the CDR3 reads TGTGCCAGCAGTTACTCGGAGAGGGGAGGCTACACCTTC. Protein: CASSYSERGGYTF.

This chain joins TRBV7-9 and TRBJ1-4, with TRBD1 as a possible D gene (5 bases). The CDR3 loop spans 12 amino acids. V was shortened by 11 bases and J by 1 base, with 8 bases between the two germline ends. Looked up from germline, CDR1 is SEHNR and CDR2 is FQNEAQ (reference sequence). CDR3 amino acids: CAGQGTNEKLFF. In DNA form, the CDR3 reads TGTGCCGGCCAGGGAACTAATGAAAAACTGTTTTTT.

V gene TRBV3-1 combines with J gene TRBJ2-2; the D is unclear. This CDR3 has 15 amino acids. The germline V gene encodes CDR1 LGHDT and CDR2 YNNKEL (reference sequence). Trimming cost V 3 bases and J 4 bases, with 12 bases left between them. The CDR3 reads CASSQRPGSTGELFF. In nucleotides, the CDR3 is TGTGCCAGCAGCCAGAGACCCGGGTCCACCGGGGAGCTGTTTTTT.

This clonotype has a count of ten or more. V usage is TRBV29-1 and J usage is TRBJ2-7; D is perhaps TRBD1 (6 bases). CDR1 SQVTM and CDR2 ANQGSEA come from the germline V gene. V was pared by 3 bases and J by 6 bases, with 21 bases between. The CDR3 is made up of 15 amino acids. As DNA, the CDR3 is TGCAGCGTTGAGCCCAGGGATGGACAGAGGGGCGAGCAGTACTTC. It codes for CSVEPRDGQRGEQYF.

The gene calls are TRBV5-1 and TRBJ1-2, with D unresolved. V was cut by 3 bases and J by 6 bases, with 12 bases left in between. This CDR3 is built from 13 residues. Germline CDR1 SGHRS, CDR2 YFSETQ. The CDR3 DNA sequence: TGCGCCAGCAGCTCAGACGGGAACAATGGCTACACCTTC. Protein: CASSSDGNNGYTF.

This clonotype was recorded a few times. The chain uses TRBV5-8 and TRBJ2-7; 11 bases match TRBD2. The CDR3 sequence is 14 residues long. V was clipped by 2 bases and J by 6 bases; unmatched bases: 4. Germline V lookup: CDR1 SGHTS, CDR2 YDEGEE. The CDR3 DNA follows: TGTGCCAGCAGCTTTAGCGGGAGGGCCTTCGAGCAGTACTTC. It codes for CASSFSGRAFEQYF.

V and J are TRBV19 and TRBJ1-5; D remains ambiguous. CDR1 is LNHDA, CDR2 SQIVND, per germline (reference sequence). With 0 bases removed from V and 7 bases from J, the gap between germline ends came to 4 bases. The CDR3 spans 12 residues. The CDR3 nucleotides are TGTGCCAGTAGTATAGACGCCCAGCCCCAGCATTTT. Its protein product is CASSIDAQPQHF.

A note on this clonotype: Here the CDR3 omits its conserved ending phenylalanine or tryptophan, so a read error is the likely source. This chain uses TRBV7-2 with TRBJ2-7; 10 bases match TRBD2. CDR1 and CDR2 from the germline V gene are SGHTA and FQGNSA. The CDR3 covers 15 residues. CDR3 DNA: TGCGCCAGCAGCCCACGGACTAGCGGCTCCTACGAGCAGTACCTC. Amino acids: CASSPRTSGSYEQYL.

This clonotype was recorded at least ten times. J is TRBJ2-5 and V is TRBV7-2; D gene unclear. This CDR3 is 13 amino acids long. Trimming cost V 1 base and J 5 bases, with 8 bases left between them. From germline, CDR1 is SGHTA and CDR2 FQGNSA. Here the CDR3 reads CASSLGSRETQYF. The CDR3 nucleotides read TGTGCCAGCAGCTTAGGTAGTCGGGAGACCCAGTACTTC.

The V and J genes are TRBV2 and TRBJ1-1; TRBD1 agrees at 8 bases. CDR3 length: 15 amino acids. The ends lost 1 base at V and 7 bases at J; junction bases unmatched: 8. The germline CDR1 and CDR2 sequences are SNHLY and FYNNEI. The CDR3 loop reads CASSEGQGRSNEAFF. DNA for the CDR3: TGTGCCAGCAGTGAAGGACAGGGGCGATCTAATGAAGCTTTCTTT.

This rearrangement joins TRBV24-1 to TRBJ1-5; maybe TRBD1 (5 bases). Germline V gene data show CDR1 as KGHDR and CDR2 as SFDVKD. V lost 0 bases to trimming and J lost 16 bases, with 9 bases between them. The CDR3 consists of 11 residues. This CDR3 reads CATSDLLGGHF. The CDR3 DNA sequence: TGTGCCACCAGTGATTTGCTGGGGGGACATTTT.

A note on this clonotype: A much larger clone lies a single base off, so this may be a read error. The chain carries TRBV10-3 and TRBJ1-6; D may be TRBD1 (5 bases). In germline, CDR1 is ENHRY, CDR2 SYGVKD. Trimming took 3 bases from V and 7 from J, leaving 13 bases between them. The CDR3 sequence is 15 residues long. This chain's CDR3 is CAISEGTAGNSPLHF. The CDR3 nucleotides read TGTGCCATCAGTGAAGGGACGGCTGGCAATTCACCCCTCCACTTT.

Concerning this clonotype: A much larger clonotype is one base distant, so this may be a read error. The V and J genes are TRBV2 and TRBJ1-2, with 8 bases matching TRBD1. Germline CDR1 is SNHLY and CDR2 is FYNNEI. The CDR3 extends over 13 amino acids. The trim removed 7 bases at V and 6 bases at J, leaving 7 bases unmatched. DNA of the CDR3: TGTGCCAGCACTGACAGGGGAGGGGATGGCTACACCTTC. Protein sequence: CASTDRGGDGYTF.

The chain carries TRBV5-1 and TRBJ1-5; D possibly corresponds to TRBD1 (6 bases). The ends were cut back, 4 bases at V and 3 bases at J, with 14 bases in the middle. Germline V gene lookup returns CDR1 SGHRS and CDR2 YFSETQ. This CDR3 comprises 15 residues. DNA of the CDR3: TGCGCCAGCAGCCCGACAGGAGCTAACAATCAGCCCCAGCATTTT. It codes for CASSPTGANNQPQHF. Complete variable domain (other parts from reference TRBV5-1 and TRBJ1-5): KAGVTQTPRYLIKTRGQQVTLSCSPISGHRSVSWYQQTPGQGLQFLFEYFSETQRNKGNFPGRFSGRQFSNSRSEMNVSTLELGDSALYLCASSPTGANNQPQHFGDGTRLSIL.

To note about this clonotype: The germline gene is not matched at one end of the junction; a read error may be the cause. This chain links TRBV7-9 with TRBJ1-1; no reliable D call. CDR1 is SEHNR and CDR2 is FQNEAQ in the germline V gene (reference sequence). The length of the CDR3 is 12 residues. CDR3 DNA: TGTGCCAGCAGGTTAGGCCGGTTTGGGGCTTTCTTT. Amino acids: CASRLGRFGAFF. Variable domain in full (rest from reference TRBV7-9 and TRBJ1-1): DTGVSQNPRHKITKRGQNVTFRCDPISEHNRLYWYRQTLGQGPEFLTYFQNEAQLEKSRLLSDRFSAERPKGSFSTLEIQRTEQGDSAMYLCASRLGRFGAFFGQGTRLTVV.